This TCR beta chain was found in a study of T cell changes during pregnancy in multiple sclerosis. Only in-frame clones appear in the TCRdb table, and some are missing; sequencing was by immunoSEQ multiplex PCR. The table has 55,000 to 65,000 clones, 85% to 95% seen once; the top ten hold around 2.5%. CDR3 size: 17 residues. CDR1 and CDR2 (germline): MGHRA, YSYEKL. The germline V and J ends were trimmed by 4 bases and 1 base, with 17 bases remaining between them. This TCR derives from a female donor with multiple sclerosis, enrolled in a pregnancy study. The rearrangement links TRBV4-1 to TRBJ1-3; D might be TRBD1 (5 bases). The source material was CD8+ T cells from peripheral blood mononuclear cells, sampled in the third trimester of pregnancy. CDR3 nucleotides: TGCGCCAGCAGCCCCCACAACGGGGGGGATTCTGGAAACACCATATATTTT. It specifies CASSPHNGGDSGNTIYF.